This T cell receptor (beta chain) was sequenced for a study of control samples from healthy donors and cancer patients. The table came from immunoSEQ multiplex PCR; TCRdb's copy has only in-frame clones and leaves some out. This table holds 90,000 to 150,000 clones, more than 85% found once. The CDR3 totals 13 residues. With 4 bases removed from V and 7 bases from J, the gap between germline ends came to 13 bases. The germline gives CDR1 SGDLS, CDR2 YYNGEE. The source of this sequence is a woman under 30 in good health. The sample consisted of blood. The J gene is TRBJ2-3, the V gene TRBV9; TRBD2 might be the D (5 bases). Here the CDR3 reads CASSIQSGNTQYF. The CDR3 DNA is TGTGCCAGCAGCATTCAAAGCGGAAATACGCAGTATTTT.